Listed below are T cell receptor beta chains from one sample, sequenced in a study of T cells in Graves' hyperthyroidism and ophthalmopathy. TCRdb re-called the multiplex PCR reads through MiXCR, storing one row per CDR3 protein. The sample lists 450,000 to 700,000 distinct CDR3 sequences; about 45% were seen once. The sample comprised peripheral blood or thyroid tissue (not recorded which). The receptors come from a woman aged 18-35 years with Graves' hyperthyroidism. CDR3s include the opening cysteine and the closing phenylalanine or tryptophan. Fields, in order: clone size, J gene, V gene, D gene, CDR3 DNA, CDR3 protein. D genes are given only for firm matches. The listing skips clone size in some rows; elsewhere it reads once, few, many or a size class.

abundance: many
j_gene: TRBJ1-1
v_gene: TRBV13
d_gene: .
CDR3nt: TGTGCCACCTCCTCGGGTCGGAACACTGAAGCTTTCTTT
CDR3aa: CATSSGRNTEAFF

abundance: .
j_gene: TRBJ2-5
v_gene: TRBV18
d_gene: TRBD2
CDR3nt: TGTGCCAGCTCCCGAGGACTAGCGGGAAGAGAGACCCAGTACTTC
CDR3aa: CASSRGLAGRETQYF

abundance: .
j_gene: TRBJ2-3
v_gene: TRBV12-3/TRBV12-4
d_gene: .
CDR3nt: TGTGCCAGCAGTCGGATGCTAGGAGATACGCAGTATTTT
CDR3aa: CASSRMLGDTQYF

abundance: many
j_gene: TRBJ2-7
v_gene: TRBV2
d_gene: .
CDR3nt: TGTGCCAGCAGTGAACGGGGCATGACGCTCTCCTACGAGCAGTACTTC
CDR3aa: CASSERGMTLSYEQYF

abundance: few
j_gene: TRBJ2-5
v_gene: TRBV20-1
d_gene: .
CDR3nt: TGCAGTGCTAGAACGACCCAGTACTTC
CDR3aa: CSARTTQYF

abundance: .
j_gene: TRBJ1-1
v_gene: TRBV5-1
d_gene: .
CDR3nt: TGCGCCAGCTCACATCCGTCCGGGGGACGGACTGAAGCTTTCTTT
CDR3aa: CASSHPSGGRTEAFF

abundance: many
j_gene: TRBJ1-2
v_gene: TRBV14
d_gene: .
CDR3nt: TGTGCCAGCAGCCAGCCCGGGACGGGAACCTATGGCTACACCTTC
CDR3aa: CASSQPGTGTYGYTF

abundance: many
j_gene: TRBJ1-1
v_gene: TRBV7-8
d_gene: .
CDR3nt: TGTGCCAGCAGCTTAGATGGCAGGGAGGGCACTGAAGCTTTCTTT
CDR3aa: CASSLDGREGTEAFF

abundance: once
j_gene: TRBJ2-1
v_gene: TRBV7-6
d_gene: TRBD2
CDR3nt: TGTGCCAGCAGTCAAACCTCGGTAGCGGGAGTGGTCAATGAGCAGTTCTTC
CDR3aa: CASSQTSVAGVVNEQFF

abundance: .
j_gene: TRBJ2-7
v_gene: TRBV2
d_gene: TRBD2
CDR3nt: TGTGCCAGCAGTGAAACCGGGGGGAGGATCGACGAGCAGTACTTC
CDR3aa: CASSETGGRIDEQYF

abundance: .
j_gene: TRBJ2-7
v_gene: TRBV25-1
d_gene: TRBD1
CDR3nt: TGTGCCAGCAGTGCCACAGGGGGCTGGGAGCAGTACTTC
CDR3aa: CASSATGGWEQYF

abundance: .
j_gene: TRBJ2-7
v_gene: TRBV9
d_gene: TRBD1
CDR3nt: TGTGCCAGCAGCTCACCCGACAGGGGGAACGAGCAGTACTTC
CDR3aa: CASSSPDRGNEQYF

abundance: few
j_gene: TRBJ2-3
v_gene: TRBV4-1
d_gene: TRBD2
CDR3nt: TGTGCCAGCAGCTTAAAGGGAGGGGTTCGCACAGATACGCAGTATTTT
CDR3aa: CASSLKGGVRTDTQYF

abundance: .
j_gene: TRBJ2-1
v_gene: TRBV7-9
d_gene: TRBD2
CDR3nt: TGCGCCAGCAGCGCCCAGCGGGAGGCTGGCTACAATGAGCAGTTCTTC
CDR3aa: CASSAQREAGYNEQFF

abundance: .
j_gene: TRBJ2-2
v_gene: TRBV5-1
d_gene: TRBD1
CDR3nt: TGCGCCAGCAGTTACGACAGGGCCGGGGAGCTGTTTTTT
CDR3aa: CASSYDRAGELFF

abundance: .
j_gene: TRBJ1-1
v_gene: TRBV20-1
d_gene: TRBD1
CDR3nt: TGCAGTTACCAGGGGGCGAGAACTGAAGCTTTCTTT
CDR3aa: CSYQGARTEAFF

abundance: .
j_gene: TRBJ1-5
v_gene: TRBV7-8
d_gene: .
CDR3nt: TGTGCCAGCAGTGAAGTTAGCGGAGCAGGTGGGACCCAGCATTTT
CDR3aa: CASSEVSGAGGTQHF

abundance: .
j_gene: TRBJ2-2
v_gene: TRBV20-1
d_gene: .
CDR3nt: TGCAGTGCTAGACCTTGGACAGGGGAGCTGTTTTTT
CDR3aa: CSARPWTGELFF

abundance: .
j_gene: TRBJ2-5
v_gene: TRBV20-1
d_gene: TRBD2
CDR3nt: TGCAGTGCTCCGGGGACTAGCGACCAAGAGACCCAGTACTTC
CDR3aa: CSAPGTSDQETQYF

abundance: .
j_gene: TRBJ2-1
v_gene: TRBV20-1
d_gene: .
CDR3nt: TGCAGTGCTAGAGCCGGTGTCCACAATGAGCAGTTCTTC
CDR3aa: CSARAGVHNEQFF

abundance: .
j_gene: TRBJ1-1
v_gene: TRBV6-2/TRBV6-3
d_gene: .
CDR3nt: TGTGCCAGCAGTTACAGCTTCGACAGCTGGACGAACACTGAAGCTTTCTTT
CDR3aa: CASSYSFDSWTNTEAFF

abundance: .
j_gene: TRBJ2-1
v_gene: TRBV10-3
d_gene: TRBD2
CDR3nt: TGTGCCAGCGGCCTAGCGGGAGGTAGGGAGCAGTTCTTC
CDR3aa: CASGLAGGREQFF

abundance: .
j_gene: TRBJ1-6
v_gene: TRBV2
d_gene: TRBD1
CDR3nt: TGTGCCAGCAGAGTGAGAACAGGGGTCACCGGAATTTCACCCCTCCACTTT
CDR3aa: CASRVRTGVTGISPLHF

abundance: .
j_gene: TRBJ2-7
v_gene: TRBV20-1
d_gene: TRBD2
CDR3nt: TGCAGTGCTACTAGCGGGAGGGCAGAGTTCGAGCAGTACTTC
CDR3aa: CSATSGRAEFEQYF

abundance: .
j_gene: TRBJ2-7
v_gene: TRBV7-2
d_gene: TRBD2
CDR3nt: TGTGCCAGCAGGATAGCGGGAGGCCAAAATGAGCAGTACTTC
CDR3aa: CASRIAGGQNEQYF

abundance: many
j_gene: TRBJ1-5
v_gene: TRBV6-6
d_gene: .
CDR3nt: TGTGCCAGCAGTTACACAGGACAGAGCAATCAGCCCCAGCATTTT
CDR3aa: CASSYTGQSNQPQHF

abundance: .
j_gene: TRBJ2-7
v_gene: TRBV9
d_gene: .
CDR3nt: TGTGCCAGCAGCGAGGAGCCGGGACCACAATCCGAGCAGTACTTC
CDR3aa: CASSEEPGPQSEQYF

abundance: many
j_gene: TRBJ1-2
v_gene: TRBV29-1
d_gene: .
CDR3nt: TGCAGCGTTGTGACAGTTTTTAACTATGGCTACACCTTC
CDR3aa: CSVVTVFNYGYTF

abundance: .
j_gene: TRBJ2-2
v_gene: TRBV9
d_gene: TRBD2
CDR3nt: TGTGCCAGCAGCGCCAATACCCAGACTAGCGGGGGCAACACCGGGGAGCTGTTTTTT
CDR3aa: CASSANTQTSGGNTGELFF

abundance: .
j_gene: TRBJ2-7
v_gene: TRBV25-1
d_gene: .
CDR3nt: TGTGCCGGCAGTGATTGGGGGAAAACCTACGAGCAGTACTTC
CDR3aa: CAGSDWGKTYEQYF

abundance: many
j_gene: TRBJ1-2
v_gene: TRBV19
d_gene: TRBD1
CDR3nt: TGTGCCAGCCGGAGGACAGGGGGCATCTATGGCTACACCTTC
CDR3aa: CASRRTGGIYGYTF

abundance: .
j_gene: TRBJ2-7
v_gene: TRBV2
d_gene: .
CDR3nt: TGTGCCATTCCGAACCAGTGGGAGAGCACCGGGGAGCTGTACTTC
CDR3aa: CAIPNQWESTGELYF

abundance: .
j_gene: TRBJ1-2
v_gene: TRBV20-1
d_gene: TRBD1
CDR3nt: TGCAGTGCGAACCCTAGCGGGACAGGGGGCGGTGGCTACACCTTC
CDR3aa: CSANPSGTGGGGYTF

abundance: many
j_gene: TRBJ1-5
v_gene: TRBV2
d_gene: .
CDR3nt: TGTGCCAGCAGTGGGGGATGGTCGGGGGTCCGACAGCCCCAGCATTTT
CDR3aa: CASSGGWSGVRQPQHF

abundance: many
j_gene: TRBJ1-4
v_gene: TRBV7-9
d_gene: .
CDR3nt: TGTGCCAGCGGAAGGGAGAATAATGAAAAACTGTTTTTT
CDR3aa: CASGRENNEKLFF

abundance: few
j_gene: TRBJ2-3
v_gene: TRBV29-1
d_gene: TRBD1
CDR3nt: TGCAGCGTGTACCAGGGGGCAAGAGTCACAGATACGCAGTATTTT
CDR3aa: CSVYQGARVTDTQYF

abundance: many
j_gene: TRBJ1-2
v_gene: TRBV7-9
d_gene: .
CDR3nt: TGTGCCAGCAGCGTCCGGGACGGGGCTACTGGCTACACCTTC
CDR3aa: CASSVRDGATGYTF

abundance: many
j_gene: TRBJ2-6
v_gene: TRBV19
d_gene: TRBD1
CDR3nt: TGTGCCAGTAGTGCCCCGGGACAGGTCTCTGGGGCCAACGTCCTGACTTTC
CDR3aa: CASSAPGQVSGANVLTF

abundance: .
j_gene: TRBJ2-7
v_gene: TRBV7-9
d_gene: .
CDR3nt: TGTGCCAGCAGTCGCGGAGGGGGCGTCATCTCGTACGAGCAGTACTTC
CDR3aa: CASSRGGGVISYEQYF

abundance: many
j_gene: TRBJ1-2
v_gene: TRBV4-1
d_gene: .
CDR3nt: TGCGCCAGCAGCCAAGCGACGCTCCGGCAGTACTATGGCTACACCTTC
CDR3aa: CASSQATLRQYYGYTF

abundance: many
j_gene: TRBJ2-5
v_gene: TRBV24-1
d_gene: .
CDR3nt: TGTGCCACCAGTGAAATAGAGACCCAGTACTTC
CDR3aa: CATSEIETQYF

abundance: many
j_gene: TRBJ1-1
v_gene: TRBV19
d_gene: .
CDR3nt: TGTGCCAGTAGTGGACGGAACACTGAAGCTTTCTTT
CDR3aa: CASSGRNTEAFF

abundance: .
j_gene: TRBJ2-7
v_gene: TRBV19
d_gene: TRBD2
CDR3nt: TGTGCCAGTAGTAACGAGACTAGCGGGCAAACCTACGAGCAGTACTTC
CDR3aa: CASSNETSGQTYEQYF

abundance: many
j_gene: TRBJ1-1
v_gene: TRBV7-8
d_gene: .
CDR3nt: TGTGCCAGCACCCCCGGGTTGGCGAACACTGAAGCTTTCTTT
CDR3aa: CASTPGLANTEAFF

abundance: many
j_gene: TRBJ1-4
v_gene: TRBV14
d_gene: .
CDR3nt: TGTGCCAGCAGCCTTCTTGGTGAAAAACTGTTTTTT
CDR3aa: CASSLLGEKLFF

abundance: many
j_gene: TRBJ1-6
v_gene: TRBV10-3
d_gene: .
CDR3nt: TGTGCCATCAGTGGGGGGGCAAATTCACCCCTCCACTTT
CDR3aa: CAISGGANSPLHF

abundance: many
j_gene: TRBJ2-2
v_gene: TRBV19
d_gene: TRBD1
CDR3nt: TGTGCCAGTAGTCCTCGGACAGGGGCGGACACCGGGGAGCTGTTTTTT
CDR3aa: CASSPRTGADTGELFF

abundance: many
j_gene: TRBJ2-5
v_gene: TRBV3-1
d_gene: .
CDR3nt: TGTGCCAGCAGCCAGCAGAGGTCGGAGACCCAGTACTTC
CDR3aa: CASSQQRSETQYF

abundance: .
j_gene: TRBJ2-2
v_gene: TRBV7-6
d_gene: .
CDR3nt: TGTGCCAGCAGCTTCAATGAGGCCATGAACACCGGGGAGCTGTTTTTT
CDR3aa: CASSFNEAMNTGELFF

abundance: once
j_gene: TRBJ2-1
v_gene: TRBV20-1
d_gene: TRBD1
CDR3nt: TGCAGTGCTAGGAGCCAGCCCGGGACGTCAGGGGGCCCTTTCTACAATGAGCAGTTCTTC
CDR3aa: CSARSQPGTSGGPFYNEQFF

abundance: many
j_gene: TRBJ1-1
v_gene: TRBV6-5
d_gene: TRBD1
CDR3nt: TGTGCCAGCAGTTACCTCAGGGGGCTCGACACTGAAGCTTTCTTT
CDR3aa: CASSYLRGLDTEAFF

abundance: many
j_gene: TRBJ2-7
v_gene: TRBV20-1
d_gene: TRBD1
CDR3nt: TGCAGTGCTAGGGACGGGACAGGCTTGAAGTACGAGCAGTACTTC
CDR3aa: CSARDGTGLKYEQYF

abundance: .
j_gene: TRBJ1-1
v_gene: TRBV9
d_gene: TRBD1
CDR3nt: TGTGCCAGCAGCGTGGACTCCGGGACAGTGAACACTGAAGCTTTCTTT
CDR3aa: CASSVDSGTVNTEAFF

abundance: .
j_gene: TRBJ1-1
v_gene: TRBV11-2
d_gene: .
CDR3nt: TGTGCCAGCAGCTTAAGCGGGAGAGGGGCTTTCTTT
CDR3aa: CASSLSGRGAFF

abundance: .
j_gene: TRBJ2-3
v_gene: TRBV20-1
d_gene: .
CDR3nt: TGCAGTGCGAGCAAGTACGGGGGCCCCGATACGCAGTATTTT
CDR3aa: CSASKYGGPDTQYF